Listed below are T cell receptor beta chains from one sample, sequenced in a study of T cells in Graves' hyperthyroidism and ophthalmopathy. TCRdb independently ran MiXCR on the multiplex PCR reads; one entry per CDR3 protein. Among a few hundred thousand distinct CDR3 sequences, around 46% were seen once, and the ten largest hold around 19%. Sequenced: peripheral blood or thyroid tissue (not recorded which). These receptors were taken from an adult woman with Graves' disease, either hyperthyroidism or ophthalmopathy (not recorded which). CDR3s include the opening cysteine and the closing phenylalanine or tryptophan. Fields, in order: clone size, J gene, V gene, D gene, CDR3 DNA, CDR3 protein. The D gene is left open where the match is weak. Rows may omit the clone size; those that give it use once, few, many or a size class.

clone size: .; J gene: TRBJ1-2; V gene: TRBV29-1; D gene: .; CDR3 DNA: TGCAGCGTTGAGAGTGGCTACACCTTC; CDR3 protein: CSVESGYTF
clone size: .; J gene: TRBJ2-2; V gene: TRBV7-2; D gene: TRBD2; CDR3 DNA: TGTGCCAGCAGCTTGAGCGGGAGTATGACCGGGGAGCTGTTTTTT; CDR3 protein: CASSLSGSMTGELFF
clone size: many; J gene: TRBJ1-2; V gene: TRBV15; D gene: TRBD1; CDR3 DNA: TGTGCCACCAGCCCGGACAGGAACTATGGCTACACCTTC; CDR3 protein: CATSPDRNYGYTF
clone size: many; J gene: TRBJ2-7; V gene: TRBV5-5; D gene: .; CDR3 DNA: TGTGCCAGCAGCTTAAGTATAGGGCGTAGTTACGAGCAGTACTTC; CDR3 protein: CASSLSIGRSYEQYF
clone size: .; J gene: TRBJ2-7; V gene: TRBV27; D gene: .; CDR3 DNA: TGTGCCAGCAGGCGGACTGCCTACACCTACGAGCAGTACTTC; CDR3 protein: CASRRTAYTYEQYF
clone size: .; J gene: TRBJ2-5; V gene: TRBV19; D gene: .; CDR3 DNA: TGTGCCAGTCGGCGCGTTGGGAGCCAAGAGACCCAGTACTTC; CDR3 protein: CASRRVGSQETQYF
clone size: .; J gene: TRBJ2-2; V gene: TRBV2; D gene: .; CDR3 DNA: TGTGCCAGCAGTGCCGACAACACCGGGGAGCTGTTTTTT; CDR3 protein: CASSADNTGELFF
clone size: once; J gene: TRBJ1-1; V gene: TRBV15; D gene: .; CDR3 DNA: TGTGCCACCAGCAATTCAGCGGGAGGGGCAGTCACTGAAGCTTTCTTT; CDR3 protein: CATSNSAGGAVTEAFF
clone size: .; J gene: TRBJ1-4; V gene: TRBV12-3/TRBV12-4; D gene: .; CDR3 DNA: TGTGCCAGCTCATTGGCCGGGGAAGTGGAAGAAAAACTGTTTTTT; CDR3 protein: CASSLAGEVEEKLFF
clone size: .; J gene: TRBJ1-4; V gene: TRBV19; D gene: TRBD1; CDR3 DNA: TGTGCCAGTAGTGAGACAGGGGCCGAAAAACTGTTTTTT; CDR3 protein: CASSETGAEKLFF
clone size: many; J gene: TRBJ1-5; V gene: TRBV16; D gene: .; CDR3 DNA: TGTGCCAGCAGCCAATTTGCACGGCAGCCCCAGCATTTT; CDR3 protein: CASSQFARQPQHF
clone size: many; J gene: TRBJ1-5; V gene: TRBV7-2; D gene: .; CDR3 DNA: TGTGCCAGCAGCGCCTGGTGGGGGGGCAATCAGCCCCAGCATTTT; CDR3 protein: CASSAWWGGNQPQHF
clone size: .; J gene: TRBJ1-2; V gene: TRBV7-2; D gene: .; CDR3 DNA: TGTGCCAGCAGCTCACACGAGACTAACTATGGCTACACCTTC; CDR3 protein: CASSSHETNYGYTF
clone size: many; J gene: TRBJ2-7; V gene: TRBV14; D gene: TRBD1; CDR3 DNA: TGTGCCAGCAGCCAAGGAGCAAGGACAGGGGCCTACGAGCAGTACTTC; CDR3 protein: CASSQGARTGAYEQYF
clone size: .; J gene: TRBJ2-2; V gene: TRBV7-8; D gene: .; CDR3 DNA: TGTGCCAGCGGCTTAGGTAGACCATCCGGGGAGCTGTTTTTT; CDR3 protein: CASGLGRPSGELFF
clone size: .; J gene: TRBJ1-3; V gene: TRBV7-2; D gene: .; CDR3 DNA: TGTGCCAGCAGCAGACGGGACCTCAACACCATATATTTT; CDR3 protein: CASSRRDLNTIYF
clone size: .; J gene: TRBJ1-1; V gene: TRBV19; D gene: .; CDR3 DNA: TGTGCCAGTAGGACCCCCGGGACAAACACTGAAGCTTTCTTT; CDR3 protein: CASRTPGTNTEAFF
clone size: .; J gene: TRBJ1-2; V gene: TRBV15; D gene: TRBD1; CDR3 DNA: TGTGCCACCAGCGCTGGACAGGGTGCCTATGGCTACACCTTC; CDR3 protein: CATSAGQGAYGYTF
clone size: many; J gene: TRBJ2-7; V gene: TRBV29-1; D gene: .; CDR3 DNA: TGCAGCTGCAGTCTGCCTTTGTCCTACGAGCAGTACTTC; CDR3 protein: CSCSLPLSYEQYF
clone size: many; J gene: TRBJ1-4; V gene: TRBV6-6; D gene: .; CDR3 DNA: TGTGCCGGCAGAGGGGGGGCGGATGAAAAACTGTTTTTT; CDR3 protein: CAGRGGADEKLFF
clone size: .; J gene: TRBJ2-5; V gene: TRBV5-1; D gene: .; CDR3 DNA: TGCGCCAGCAGCTTGGGGGATTTTACCCAAGAGACCCAGTACTTC; CDR3 protein: CASSLGDFTQETQYF
clone size: .; J gene: TRBJ2-7; V gene: TRBV20-1; D gene: TRBD1; CDR3 DNA: TGCAGTGCCGGCCGGGACAGGAACTACGAGCAGTACTTC; CDR3 protein: CSAGRDRNYEQYF
clone size: .; J gene: TRBJ1-1; V gene: TRBV9; D gene: .; CDR3 DNA: TGTGCTAGGGAGGTTGGGGACACTGAAGCTTTCTTT; CDR3 protein: CAREVGDTEAFF
clone size: .; J gene: TRBJ1-2; V gene: TRBV29-1; D gene: .; CDR3 DNA: TGCAGCGCCCCGCTAGGCTGGGACTATGGCTACACCTTC; CDR3 protein: CSAPLGWDYGYTF
clone size: .; J gene: TRBJ2-7; V gene: TRBV6-4; D gene: .; CDR3 DNA: TGTGCCAGCAGTGAGCAGGGAGAGAGCTACGAGCAGTGCTTC; CDR3 protein: CASSEQGESYEQCF
clone size: .; J gene: TRBJ1-2; V gene: TRBV5-1; D gene: .; CDR3 DNA: TGCGCCAGCAGACCTGGGACATCAAGGGATGGCTACACCTTC; CDR3 protein: CASRPGTSRDGYTF
clone size: .; J gene: TRBJ2-5; V gene: TRBV10-3; D gene: .; CDR3 DNA: TGTGCCATCAGTGAGGAGGGGACTTCGGCAGAGACCCAGTACTTC; CDR3 protein: CAISEEGTSAETQYF
clone size: .; J gene: TRBJ2-7; V gene: TRBV20-1; D gene: .; CDR3 DNA: TGCAGTGCCAGGGGAACAACCTACGAGCAGTACTTC; CDR3 protein: CSARGTTYEQYF
clone size: .; J gene: TRBJ2-2; V gene: TRBV9; D gene: .; CDR3 DNA: TGCGCCAGCAGCGGCCGACTTGTTTCGAAGCTGTTTTTT; CDR3 protein: CASSGRLVSKLFF
clone size: many; J gene: TRBJ2-2; V gene: TRBV19; D gene: TRBD2; CDR3 DNA: TGTGCCAGTAGTCAAAGGACTAGCGGGAGGGCCGACACCGGGGAGCTGTTTTTT; CDR3 protein: CASSQRTSGRADTGELFF
clone size: few; J gene: TRBJ2-3; V gene: TRBV7-2; D gene: .; CDR3 DNA: TGTGCCAGCAGCTTTTCGAGTTGGGATACGCAGTATTTT; CDR3 protein: CASSFSSWDTQYF
clone size: many; J gene: TRBJ1-2; V gene: TRBV29-1; D gene: .; CDR3 DNA: TGCAGCGTTGAAGATCTCCCAGAATCTAACTATGGCTACACCTTC; CDR3 protein: CSVEDLPESNYGYTF
clone size: .; J gene: TRBJ1-1; V gene: TRBV7-2; D gene: .; CDR3 DNA: TGTGCCAGCAGCTTAGCGTTATCATTGATGAACACTGAAGCTTTCTTT; CDR3 protein: CASSLALSLMNTEAFF
clone size: .; J gene: TRBJ2-1; V gene: TRBV25-1; D gene: .; CDR3 DNA: TGTGCCAGCAGTGGCTTCAATGAGCAGTTCTTC; CDR3 protein: CASSGFNEQFF
clone size: many; J gene: TRBJ1-2; V gene: TRBV7-9; D gene: TRBD1; CDR3 DNA: TGTGCCAGCAGCCTAGGGACAGGGGTGACTAACTATGGCTACACCTTC; CDR3 protein: CASSLGTGVTNYGYTF
clone size: many; J gene: TRBJ2-2; V gene: TRBV11-2; D gene: .; CDR3 DNA: TGTGCCAGCAGCTTTCTGCCAGGGGTAAAGAACACCGGGGAGCTGTTTTTT; CDR3 protein: CASSFLPGVKNTGELFF
clone size: .; J gene: TRBJ1-2; V gene: TRBV5-6; D gene: .; CDR3 DNA: TGTGCCAGCAGCCAAGGACAGTTGGCAAGGGGCTACACCTTC; CDR3 protein: CASSQGQLARGYTF
clone size: .; J gene: TRBJ2-7; V gene: TRBV11-2; D gene: TRBD1; CDR3 DNA: TGTGCCAGCAGCGGGACAGGGGGAGAGCACGGCTACGAGCAGTACTTC; CDR3 protein: CASSGTGGEHGYEQYF
clone size: .; J gene: TRBJ2-5; V gene: TRBV6-5; D gene: TRBD2; CDR3 DNA: TGTGCCAGCAGGAGGGGCAGCGGGAGCCGCGGGGAGACCCAGTACTTC; CDR3 protein: CASRRGSGSRGETQYF
clone size: .; J gene: TRBJ1-6; V gene: TRBV20-1; D gene: TRBD1; CDR3 DNA: TGCAGTGCTCCCAGAGGGACAGGTTATTCACCCCTCCACTTT; CDR3 protein: CSAPRGTGYSPLHF
clone size: many; J gene: TRBJ1-1; V gene: TRBV4-2; D gene: .; CDR3 DNA: TGTGCCAGCAGCCAAGACCGGACGAACACTGAAGCTTTCTTT; CDR3 protein: CASSQDRTNTEAFF
clone size: .; J gene: TRBJ2-7; V gene: TRBV20-1; D gene: .; CDR3 DNA: TGCAGTGCTAGTAAGCGTACGACAGGTAGCGACGAGCAGTACTTC; CDR3 protein: CSASKRTTGSDEQYF
clone size: few; J gene: TRBJ2-5; V gene: TRBV7-9; D gene: .; CDR3 DNA: TGTGCCAGCAGCTTAGGACAGGACAATCAGCCCCAGTACTTC; CDR3 protein: CASSLGQDNQPQYF
clone size: few; J gene: TRBJ2-5; V gene: TRBV15; D gene: TRBD2; CDR3 DNA: TGTGCCACCAGCAGACGGACTAGCGTAGGGGAGACCCAGTACTTC; CDR3 protein: CATSRRTSVGETQYF
clone size: many; J gene: TRBJ2-7; V gene: TRBV5-1; D gene: .; CDR3 DNA: TGCGCCAGCAGCTTAGACAGCTACTACGAGCAGTACTTC; CDR3 protein: CASSLDSYYEQYF
clone size: .; J gene: TRBJ1-5; V gene: TRBV6-5; D gene: TRBD1; CDR3 DNA: TGTGCCAGCAACGACAGGGCTGCCAGCAATCAGCCCCAGCATTTT; CDR3 protein: CASNDRAASNQPQHF
clone size: .; J gene: TRBJ2-1; V gene: TRBV7-9; D gene: TRBD2; CDR3 DNA: TGTGCCAGCAGCTTAGGTAGCGGGGTCTACAATGAGCAGTTCTTC; CDR3 protein: CASSLGSGVYNEQFF
clone size: few; J gene: TRBJ2-3; V gene: TRBV9; D gene: .; CDR3 DNA: TGTGCCAGCAGCCCGGGACTCTTTAGAGATACGCAGTATTTT; CDR3 protein: CASSPGLFRDTQYF
clone size: .; J gene: TRBJ2-5; V gene: TRBV10-3; D gene: .; CDR3 DNA: TGTGCCATCAGTGACGGCTTCGGGATGGTGGAGACCCAGTACTTC; CDR3 protein: CAISDGFGMVETQYF
clone size: .; J gene: TRBJ1-6; V gene: TRBV6-2/TRBV6-3; D gene: TRBD1; CDR3 DNA: TGTGCCAGCAGTTACGCGACAGGGTATTCACCCCTCCACTTT; CDR3 protein: CASSYATGYSPLHF
clone size: many; J gene: TRBJ1-2; V gene: TRBV12-3/TRBV12-4; D gene: .; CDR3 DNA: TGTGCCAGCAGTGCGGACAGCTATGGCTACACCTTC; CDR3 protein: CASSADSYGYTF
clone size: many; J gene: TRBJ1-2; V gene: TRBV2; D gene: .; CDR3 DNA: TGTGCCAGCAGTGAAGGGGTGACTAGCTATGGCTACACCTTC; CDR3 protein: CASSEGVTSYGYTF
clone size: .; J gene: TRBJ1-5; V gene: TRBV11-2; D gene: .; CDR3 DNA: TGTGCCAGCAGTGAAGCAGGGGAATTGCTGCATTTT; CDR3 protein: CASSEAGELLHF
clone size: .; J gene: TRBJ1-1; V gene: TRBV7-2; D gene: .; CDR3 DNA: TGTGCCAGCAGCGTCTGGGTGGGCGCCGGGGCTTTCTTT; CDR3 protein: CASSVWVGAGAFF
clone size: many; J gene: TRBJ1-2; V gene: TRBV7-2; D gene: TRBD1; CDR3 DNA: TGTGCCAGCAGCTTAGGGGGACAGTTCTATGGCTACACCTTC; CDR3 protein: CASSLGGQFYGYTF
clone size: many; J gene: TRBJ2-7; V gene: TRBV11-2; D gene: .; CDR3 DNA: TGTGCCAGCAGCCCCCGGACAGCCTCCTACGAGCAGTACTTC; CDR3 protein: CASSPRTASYEQYF
clone size: .; J gene: TRBJ2-2; V gene: TRBV19; D gene: .; CDR3 DNA: TGTGCCAGTCGCATGGTTGCAGACACCGGGGAGCTGTTTTTT; CDR3 protein: CASRMVADTGELFF